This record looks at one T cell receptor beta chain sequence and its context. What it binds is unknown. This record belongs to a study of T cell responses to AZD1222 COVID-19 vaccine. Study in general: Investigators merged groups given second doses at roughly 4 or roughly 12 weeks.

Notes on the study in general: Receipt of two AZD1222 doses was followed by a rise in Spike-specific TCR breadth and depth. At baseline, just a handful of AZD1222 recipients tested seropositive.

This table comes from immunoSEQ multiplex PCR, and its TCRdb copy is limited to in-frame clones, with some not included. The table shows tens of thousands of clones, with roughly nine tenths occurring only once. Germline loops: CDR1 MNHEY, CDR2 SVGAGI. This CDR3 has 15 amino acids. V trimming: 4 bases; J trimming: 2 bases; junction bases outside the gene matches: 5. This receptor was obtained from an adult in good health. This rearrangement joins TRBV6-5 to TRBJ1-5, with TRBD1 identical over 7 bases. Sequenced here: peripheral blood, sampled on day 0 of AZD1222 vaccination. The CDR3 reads CASSLDRNGNQPQHF. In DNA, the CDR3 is TGTGCCAGCAGTTTGGACAGGAATGGCAATCAGCCCCAGCATTTT.